This T cell receptor (beta chain) was sequenced during a study of blood T cell repertoires in COVID-19. In the study overall: T cells, B-cell-depleted T cells, or PBMCs provided the cDNA or gDNA that served as material.

Using immunoSEQ multiplex PCR, the repertoire was profiled, and TCRdb retains in-frame clones only, with some absent. Altogether under 45,000 clones are present, 80% being singletons, with the ten largest covering roughly a third. Germline lookup yields CDR1 WNHNN and CDR2 SYGVQD (reference sequence). V lost 4 bases to trimming and J lost 0 bases; unmatched junction nucleotides: 0. The CDR3 covers 14 residues. This receptor was obtained from a man aged 80 or over with acute or convalescent COVID-19. The material sequenced was peripheral blood. This chain uses TRBV10-1 with TRBJ2-7, with 10 bases matching TRBD2. The CDR3 here is CASSASGSSYEQYF. The CDR3 coding sequence is TGCGCCAGCAGTGCTAGCGGGAGCTCCTACGAGCAGTACTTC.